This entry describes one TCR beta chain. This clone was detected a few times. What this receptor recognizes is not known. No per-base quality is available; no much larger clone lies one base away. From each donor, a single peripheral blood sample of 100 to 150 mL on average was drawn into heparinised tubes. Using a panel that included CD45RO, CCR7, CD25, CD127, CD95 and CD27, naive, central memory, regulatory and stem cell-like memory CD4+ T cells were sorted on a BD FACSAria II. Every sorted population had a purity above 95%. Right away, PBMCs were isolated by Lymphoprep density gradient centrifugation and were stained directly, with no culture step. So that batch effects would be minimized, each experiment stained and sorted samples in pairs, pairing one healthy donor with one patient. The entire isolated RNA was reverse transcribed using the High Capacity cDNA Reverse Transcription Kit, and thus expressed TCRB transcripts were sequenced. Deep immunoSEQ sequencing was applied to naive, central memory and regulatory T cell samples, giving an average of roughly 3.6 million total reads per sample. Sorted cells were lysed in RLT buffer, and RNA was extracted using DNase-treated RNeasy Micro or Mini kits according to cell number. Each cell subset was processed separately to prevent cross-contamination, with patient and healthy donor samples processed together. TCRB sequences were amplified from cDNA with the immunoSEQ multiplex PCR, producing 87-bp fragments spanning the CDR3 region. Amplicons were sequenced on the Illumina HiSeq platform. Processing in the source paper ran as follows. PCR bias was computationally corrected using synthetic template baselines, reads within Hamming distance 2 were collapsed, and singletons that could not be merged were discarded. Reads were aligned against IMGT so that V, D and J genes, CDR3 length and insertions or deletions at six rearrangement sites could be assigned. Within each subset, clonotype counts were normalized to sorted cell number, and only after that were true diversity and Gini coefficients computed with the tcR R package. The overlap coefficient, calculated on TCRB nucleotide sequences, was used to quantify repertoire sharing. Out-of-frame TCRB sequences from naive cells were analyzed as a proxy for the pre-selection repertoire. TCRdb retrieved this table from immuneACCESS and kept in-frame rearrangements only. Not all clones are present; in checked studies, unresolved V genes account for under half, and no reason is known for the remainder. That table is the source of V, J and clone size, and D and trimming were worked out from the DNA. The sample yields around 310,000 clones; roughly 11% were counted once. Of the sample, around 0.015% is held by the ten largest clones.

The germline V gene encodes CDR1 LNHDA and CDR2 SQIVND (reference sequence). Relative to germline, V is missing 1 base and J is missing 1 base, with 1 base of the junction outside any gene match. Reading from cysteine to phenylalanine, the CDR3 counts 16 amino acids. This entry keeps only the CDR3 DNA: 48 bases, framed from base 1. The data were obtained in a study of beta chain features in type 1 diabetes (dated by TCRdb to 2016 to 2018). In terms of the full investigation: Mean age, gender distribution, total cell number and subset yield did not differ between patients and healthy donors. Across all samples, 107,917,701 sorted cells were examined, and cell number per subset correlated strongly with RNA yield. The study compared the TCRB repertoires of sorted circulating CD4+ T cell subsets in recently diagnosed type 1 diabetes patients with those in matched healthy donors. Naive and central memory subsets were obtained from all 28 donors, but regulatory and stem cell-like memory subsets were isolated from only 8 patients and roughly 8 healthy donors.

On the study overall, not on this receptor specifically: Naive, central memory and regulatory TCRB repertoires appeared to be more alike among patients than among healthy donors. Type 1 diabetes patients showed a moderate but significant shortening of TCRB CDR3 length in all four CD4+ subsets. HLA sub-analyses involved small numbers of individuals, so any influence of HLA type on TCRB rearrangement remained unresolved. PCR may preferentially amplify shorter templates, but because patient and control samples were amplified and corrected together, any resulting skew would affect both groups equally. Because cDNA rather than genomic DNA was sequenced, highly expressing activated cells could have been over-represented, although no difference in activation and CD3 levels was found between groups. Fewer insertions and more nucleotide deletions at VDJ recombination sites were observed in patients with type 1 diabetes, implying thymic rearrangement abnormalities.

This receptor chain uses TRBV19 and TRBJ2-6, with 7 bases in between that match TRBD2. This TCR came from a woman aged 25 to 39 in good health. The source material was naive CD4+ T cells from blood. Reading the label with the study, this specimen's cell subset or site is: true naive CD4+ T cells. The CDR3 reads CASSIVSGSGANVLTF. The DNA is TGTGCCAGTAGTATAGTTAGCGGGTCTGGGGCCAACGTCCTGACTTTC.